The 9 T cell receptor beta chains below come from one sample, sequenced in a study of blood T cells in healthy people across ages. The second PCR ran about 6 to 12 cycles with a sample-barcoded 5' primer and J-beta primers. TCRdb re-called the 5' RACE reads with MiXCR, one entry per CDR3 protein. The data contain roughly 1.5 million distinct CDR3 sequences, under 55% of them singletons. The sequenced sample was blood. These receptor sequences come from a woman under 30 in good health.

This clonotype was counted a single time. This chain links TRBV10-3 with TRBJ2-1; D gene uncertain. The J call is uncertain, as TRBJ2-7 better fits the DNA end. CDR1 ENHRY and CDR2 SYGVKD come from the germline V gene. CDR3 length: 13 amino acids. The DNA of the CDR3 is TGTGCCATCAGGACCAGCTCCTACAATGAGCAGTACTTC. Translated: CAIRTSSYNEQYF.

In this sample, this clonotype turned up a few times. The chain recombines TRBV27 with TRBJ2-1; D not certain. V dropped 6 bases and J dropped 6 bases, with 15 bases sitting between them. The CDR3 runs to 14 residues. The germline V gene encodes CDR1 MNHEY and CDR2 SMNVEV (reference sequence). CDR3 in DNA: TGTGCCAGCAGCTTTCAAGAGCGTGTCAATGAGCAGTTCTTC. The encoded protein is CASSFQERVNEQFF.

This clonotype showed up just a few times. The CDR3 DNA sequence: TGCGCCAGCAGCCAAGATCGGGGGGGAACCTACGAGCAGTACTTC. It specifies CASSQDRGGTYEQYF. The chain links TRBV4-3 to TRBJ2-7; 8 positions match TRBD2. The CDR3 runs 15 residues. The germline V gene encodes CDR1 LGHNA and CDR2 YSLEER. V dropped 0 bases and J dropped 2; count of bases not matched to a gene: 3.

The chain couples TRBV4-3 to TRBJ2-1; no definite D call. The CDR3 is 15 amino acids. V was cut by 0 bases and J by 3 bases, with 9 bases left in between. Germline V gives CDR1 LGHNA, CDR2 YSLEER. CDR3 sequence (DNA): TGCGCCAGCAGCCAAGATTCGTACATCTACAATGAGCAGTTCTTC. It specifies CASSQDSYIYNEQFF.

The chain has TRBV20-1 and TRBJ2-4; D gene unclear. The DNA matches TRBJ2-7 better at its end, which makes the J call doubtful. This CDR3 region has 10 residues. In germline, CDR1 is DFQATT, CDR2 SNEGSKA (reference sequence). The CDR3 DNA sequence: TGCAGTGCTCTTAACGGCGAGCAGTACTTC. Translating gives CSALNGEQYF.

The chain carries TRBV7-2 and TRBJ2-3; possible D gene TRBD2, 6 bases. V was shortened by 3 bases and J by 7 bases, with 17 bases between the two germline ends. Germline V lookup: CDR1 SGHTA, CDR2 FQGNSA. The CDR3 length is 15 residues. CDR3 region: CASSFGGTLQHTQYF. CDR3 nucleotides: TGTGCCAGCAGCTTTGGGGGGACCCTCCAGCATACGCAGTATTTT.

The rearrangement joins TRBV4-3 to TRBJ2-1, with TRBD2 identical over 13 bases. The CDR3 length is 15 residues. Per the germline V gene, CDR1 is LGHNA and CDR2 is YSLEER. The V and J ends lost 4 bases and 8 bases, in that order; junction bases with no gene match: 5. CDR3 loop: CASSPTSGRSYEQFF. As DNA, the CDR3 is TGCGCCAGCAGCCCGACTAGCGGGAGGAGTTATGAGCAGTTCTTC.

The chain employs TRBV10-3 and TRBJ1-2; D is unclear. The CDR3 covers 14 residues. Between the trimmed V and J ends, which lost 0 bases and 2 bases, there was a span of 7 bases. Looked up from germline, CDR1 is ENHRY and CDR2 is SYGVKD. CDR3 DNA: TGTGCCATCAGTGAGTCTACCAGCAACTATGGCTACACCTTC. It encodes CAISESTSNYGYTF.

The chain employs TRBV7-9 and TRBJ1-2; D is unresolved. Germline CDR1 is SEHNR and CDR2 is FQNEAQ (reference sequence). V was shortened by 0 bases and J by 1 base, with 12 bases between the two germline ends. The CDR3 has 16 residues. CDR3 amino acids: CASSLAKGTHNYGYTF. CDR3 DNA: TGTGCCAGCAGCTTAGCGAAGGGAACGCATAACTATGGCTACACCTTC.